This record looks at one TCR beta chain sequence and its context. Its antigen is as yet unknown. The data stem from a study of OX40 agonist ivuxolimab in advanced cancers. Study-wide results and limits: The antigen specificity of the peripheral T cells (those that were expanded) was not determined. Patients who responded partially at 0.1-3.0 mg/kg showed clonal expansion ranking among the lowest. Among some nonresponders, normalized T-cell clonal expansion was also low.

Sampling times: baseline, cycle 4 day 1, cycle 7 day 1. The CDR3 length is 19 residues. Generated by immunoSEQ multiplex PCR, the TCRdb table keeps only in-frame clones and is missing some. There are about 69,000 clones in the sample; approximately 92% occur only once, and under 7% lies in the top ten. The chain couples TRBV21-1 to TRBJ1-2; the D call in the table, TRBD1, was not verified against the DNA. TRBV21-1 represents a pseudogene. This TCR was sampled from an adult with an advanced solid tumor such as melanoma, head and neck, liver or kidney cancer. The sample consisted of CD4+ or CD8+ T cells sorted from blood, taken in a trial of the OX40 agonist ivuxolimab. CDR3 residues: CASSIDIGQRLFLFDGYTF. The DNA of the CDR3 is TGTGCCAGCAGCATTGATATTGGACAGCGATTATTTCTGTTTGATGGCTACACCTTC.